A single count supports the clone carrying this TCR beta chain. These data originate in a study of human T cells and chemical hapten exposure. Each CDR3 protein gets one entry after TCRdb re-called the RACE reads with MiXCR. The data show roughly 180,000 distinct CDR3 sequences, with around 22% seen just once and approximately 6.7% held by the top ten. Time point noted: patch test 1, 2 weeks after DPC sensitization. The treatment is: therapeutic diphenylcyclopropenone sensitization with weekly scalp DPC. The V segment lost 2 bases and the J segment 5 bases; nucleotides outside the gene matches: 7. From germline, CDR1 is SGHRS and CDR2 YFSETQ. The CDR3 is 15 amino acids.

The sequencing here drew on whole blood, taken in connection with sensitization to the hapten diphenylcyclopropenone (DPC). This TCR was recovered from a woman aged 50 to 65 with alopecia areata. Some clones in this sample may be carry-over from other donors' samples. J is TRBJ2-1 and V is TRBV5-1, with TRBD1 matching 7 bases. The CDR3 DNA reads TGCGCCAGCAGCTTACACGGGACAGATGACAATGAGCAGTTCTTC. Its protein is CASSLHGTDDNEQFF.